A selection of T cell receptor beta chains follows, all from one sample in a study of beta chain features in type 1 diabetes. The repertoire was sequenced with immunoSEQ multiplex PCR; TCRdb's copy has only in-frame clones and lacks some. In the table there are a few hundred thousand clones, over 20% of which are singletons. The material sequenced was naive CD4+ T cells from blood. Receptor source: a woman aged 40 to 50 with type 1 diabetes. Both conserved end residues are part of each CDR3. Each record gives: J gene, clone size, D gene, V gene, CDR3 DNA, CDR3 protein. The D gene is left open where the match is weak. Clone size is shown for a subset of rows, as once, few, many or a class of expanded clone.

J gene: TRBJ2-1; clone size: -; D gene: -; V gene: TRBV19; CDR3 DNA: TGTGCCAGTAGTACCGGACTGTCCAATGAGCAGTTCTTC; CDR3 protein: CASSTGLSNEQFF
J gene: TRBJ1-2; clone size: -; D gene: -; V gene: TRBV15; CDR3 DNA: TGTGCCACCAGCACTTCTAACTATGGCTACACCTTC; CDR3 protein: CATSTSNYGYTF
J gene: TRBJ1-2; clone size: few; D gene: -; V gene: TRBV4-3; CDR3 DNA: TGCGCCAGCAGCGCTACATTGCCGGGACTTTTCCACTTC; CDR3 protein: CASSATLPGLFHF
J gene: TRBJ2-7; clone size: few; D gene: -; V gene: TRBV27; CDR3 DNA: TGTGCCAGCAGTCCATCCTACGAGCAGTACTTC; CDR3 protein: CASSPSYEQYF
J gene: TRBJ2-3; clone size: -; D gene: TRBD1; V gene: TRBV30; CDR3 DNA: TGTGCCTGGGCCCGACAGGGTGGAGATACGCAGTATTTT; CDR3 protein: CAWARQGGDTQYF
J gene: TRBJ1-4; clone size: few; D gene: -; V gene: TRBV11-1; CDR3 DNA: TGTGCCAGCAGCTCGGGAGCCACCGAAAAACTGTTTTTT; CDR3 protein: CASSSGATEKLFF
J gene: TRBJ2-3; clone size: -; D gene: -; V gene: TRBV28; CDR3 DNA: TGTGCCAGCAGTTCCCCAGGGGTTGGCACAGATACGCAGTATTTT; CDR3 protein: CASSSPGVGTDTQYF
J gene: TRBJ2-1; clone size: -; D gene: TRBD1; V gene: TRBV9; CDR3 DNA: TGTGCCAGCAGCGTCGACAGGGGCAATGAGCAGTTCTTC; CDR3 protein: CASSVDRGNEQFF
J gene: TRBJ2-2; clone size: -; D gene: -; V gene: TRBV29-1; CDR3 DNA: TGCAGCGTTGGGCCCAGTGCGAACACCGGGGAGCTGTTTTTT; CDR3 protein: CSVGPSANTGELFF
J gene: TRBJ1-1; clone size: -; D gene: -; V gene: TRBV20-1; CDR3 DNA: TGCAGTGCTAGGGGCGACAGTGAAGCTTTCTTT; CDR3 protein: CSARGDSEAFF
J gene: TRBJ2-3; clone size: -; D gene: -; V gene: TRBV14; CDR3 DNA: TGTGCCAGCAGCCAACAACTCAGCAGGACAGATACGCAGTATTTT; CDR3 protein: CASSQQLSRTDTQYF
J gene: TRBJ2-4; clone size: few; D gene: TRBD1; V gene: TRBV7-3; CDR3 DNA: TGTGCCAGCAGCTCCCCCCCAACAGGGGCTCAGTACTTC; CDR3 protein: CASSSPPTGAQYF
J gene: TRBJ2-1; clone size: few; D gene: -; V gene: TRBV18; CDR3 DNA: TGTGCCAGCTCACCGAACAGGGTAGTGTACAATGAGCAGTTCTTC; CDR3 protein: CASSPNRVVYNEQFF
J gene: TRBJ2-7; clone size: -; D gene: -; V gene: TRBV9; CDR3 DNA: TGTGCCAGCAGCGTCGGGGGGCAGGACGAGCAGTACTTC; CDR3 protein: CASSVGGQDEQYF
J gene: TRBJ1-3; clone size: few; D gene: -; V gene: TRBV30; CDR3 DNA: TGTGCCTGGGCGCCGGGAGAACAACCCCAATATTTT; CDR3 protein: CAWAPGEQPQYF
J gene: TRBJ2-2; clone size: -; D gene: TRBD1; V gene: TRBV13; CDR3 DNA: TGTGCCAGCAGCTCCCGGGACAGGGGATCCACCGGGGAGCTGTTTTTT; CDR3 protein: CASSSRDRGSTGELFF
J gene: TRBJ2-7; clone size: few; D gene: -; V gene: TRBV28; CDR3 DNA: TGTGCCAGCAGTTTGGAGCCAGCCAGCTACGAGCAGTACTTC; CDR3 protein: CASSLEPASYEQYF
J gene: TRBJ1-4; clone size: few; D gene: -; V gene: TRBV19; CDR3 DNA: TGTGCCAGTAGTGCCAACGGAGCAACTAATGAAAAACTGTTTTTT; CDR3 protein: CASSANGATNEKLFF
J gene: TRBJ2-5; clone size: -; D gene: TRBD1; V gene: TRBV30; CDR3 DNA: TGTGCCTGGAGTATTGACAGGGAAGAGACCCAGTACTTC; CDR3 protein: CAWSIDREETQYF
J gene: TRBJ2-5; clone size: few; D gene: -; V gene: TRBV5-4; CDR3 DNA: TGTGCCAGCAGCCTTCAAGAGACCCAGTACTTC; CDR3 protein: CASSLQETQYF
J gene: TRBJ1-2; clone size: few; D gene: -; V gene: TRBV18; CDR3 DNA: TGTGCCAGCTCTGAAAGTATGGGCCTAACAGGGAGTGGCTACACCTTC; CDR3 protein: CASSESMGLTGSGYTF
J gene: TRBJ2-1; clone size: -; D gene: -; V gene: TRBV5-1; CDR3 DNA: TGCGCCAGCAGCTTTCAGGGGTCGGATGAGCAGTTCTTC; CDR3 protein: CASSFQGSDEQFF
J gene: TRBJ2-7; clone size: -; D gene: -; V gene: TRBV2; CDR3 DNA: TGTGCCAGCAGTGAACAGAAATCCTACGAGCAGTACTTC; CDR3 protein: CASSEQKSYEQYF
J gene: TRBJ2-4; clone size: -; D gene: -; V gene: TRBV6-6; CDR3 DNA: TGTGCCAGCAGTTTACAGGGTATAGAAAACATTCAGTACTTC; CDR3 protein: CASSLQGIENIQYF
J gene: TRBJ2-5; clone size: few; D gene: TRBD1; V gene: TRBV2; CDR3 DNA: TGTGCCAGCAGTACGACAGGGGGCGTAGAGACCCAGTACTTC; CDR3 protein: CASSTTGGVETQYF
J gene: TRBJ2-3; clone size: few; D gene: TRBD2; V gene: TRBV29-1; CDR3 DNA: TGCAGCGTTGATCGGGCGGGAGAGGGGACAGATACGCAGTATTTT; CDR3 protein: CSVDRAGEGTDTQYF
J gene: TRBJ2-3; clone size: -; D gene: -; V gene: TRBV18; CDR3 DNA: TGTGCCAGCTCACCACCAGACACCACAGATACGCAGTATTTT; CDR3 protein: CASSPPDTTDTQYF
J gene: TRBJ2-4; clone size: -; D gene: TRBD1; V gene: TRBV18; CDR3 DNA: TGTGCCAGCTCACCGGGACAGGGATGGATTCAGTACTTC; CDR3 protein: CASSPGQGWIQYF
J gene: TRBJ2-1; clone size: -; D gene: TRBD2; V gene: TRBV9; CDR3 DNA: TGTGCCAGCAGCGTAGGGACTAGCGGGGGGTTCTCCTACAATGAGCAGTTCTTC; CDR3 protein: CASSVGTSGGFSYNEQFF
J gene: TRBJ2-1; clone size: -; D gene: TRBD2; V gene: TRBV28; CDR3 DNA: TGTGCCAGCAGGCTTGGACTAGCGGCCAATGAGCAGTTCTTC; CDR3 protein: CASRLGLAANEQFF
J gene: TRBJ2-5; clone size: -; D gene: TRBD1; V gene: TRBV28; CDR3 DNA: TGTGCCAGCAGCCCCTCGGGACAGCAAGAGACCCAGTACTTC; CDR3 protein: CASSPSGQQETQYF
J gene: TRBJ2-5; clone size: few; D gene: -; V gene: TRBV30; CDR3 DNA: TGTGCCTGGAGTGTAGGACTCGACGGTGAAGAGACCCAGTACTTC; CDR3 protein: CAWSVGLDGEETQYF
J gene: TRBJ1-1; clone size: -; D gene: -; V gene: TRBV18; CDR3 DNA: TGTGCCAGCTCACCACGGAAAGGACAACCGAACACTGAAGCTTTCTTT; CDR3 protein: CASSPRKGQPNTEAFF
J gene: TRBJ2-5; clone size: few; D gene: -; V gene: TRBV9; CDR3 DNA: TGTGCCAGCAGCGCCACTCAAGAGACCCAGTACTTC; CDR3 protein: CASSATQETQYF
J gene: TRBJ2-1; clone size: few; D gene: TRBD1; V gene: TRBV5-1; CDR3 DNA: TGCGCCAGCAGACTACAGGGGGTCTACAATGAGCAGTTCTTC; CDR3 protein: CASRLQGVYNEQFF
J gene: TRBJ2-6; clone size: few; D gene: TRBD1; V gene: TRBV7-8; CDR3 DNA: TGTGCCAGCAGCAAGGACAGGGTGGTAAGGGCCAACGTCCTGACTTTC; CDR3 protein: CASSKDRVVRANVLTF
J gene: TRBJ1-5; clone size: -; D gene: -; V gene: TRBV28; CDR3 DNA: TGTGCCGAATCCACTGGAGAGAATCAGCCCCAGCATTTT; CDR3 protein: CAESTGENQPQHF
J gene: TRBJ2-3; clone size: -; D gene: TRBD2; V gene: TRBV15; CDR3 DNA: TGTGCCACCAGCCGCAACCCACAGCGGGGGGGCACAGATACGCAGTATTTT; CDR3 protein: CATSRNPQRGGTDTQYF
J gene: TRBJ2-1; clone size: few; D gene: -; V gene: TRBV5-1; CDR3 DNA: TGCGCCAGCAATAGTGGGGACTCTGCCCTAGGGGCCACGGATGAGCAGTTCTTC; CDR3 protein: CASNSGDSALGATDEQFF
J gene: TRBJ1-4; clone size: few; D gene: -; V gene: TRBV4-3; CDR3 DNA: TGCGCCAGCAGCCAAGACGGGACTCGGGATGAAAAACTGTTTTTT; CDR3 protein: CASSQDGTRDEKLFF
J gene: TRBJ2-5; clone size: few; D gene: TRBD1; V gene: TRBV9; CDR3 DNA: TGTGCCAGCAGCGTACCGGGACAGGGAGGAGAGACCCAGTACTTC; CDR3 protein: CASSVPGQGGETQYF
J gene: TRBJ2-2; clone size: -; D gene: TRBD2; V gene: TRBV2; CDR3 DNA: TGTGCCACGTCCGGGGGGGACACCGGGGAGCTGTTTTTT; CDR3 protein: CATSGGDTGELFF
J gene: TRBJ1-5; clone size: -; D gene: -; V gene: TRBV7-9; CDR3 DNA: TGTGCCAGCAGCGGGCAGTATAGCAATCAGCCCCAGCATTTT; CDR3 protein: CASSGQYSNQPQHF
J gene: TRBJ2-3; clone size: -; D gene: -; V gene: TRBV5-6; CDR3 DNA: TGTGCCAGCAGCTTGGCGGGATATTTGACAGATACGCAGTATTTT; CDR3 protein: CASSLAGYLTDTQYF
J gene: TRBJ2-7; clone size: once; D gene: -; V gene: TRBV5-1; CDR3 DNA: TGCGCCAGCAGCTTGGCGGAGTCCTACGAGCAGTACTTC; CDR3 protein: CASSLAESYEQYF
J gene: TRBJ2-1; clone size: -; D gene: -; V gene: TRBV30; CDR3 DNA: TGTGCCTGGAGTCCCTTCGGAGGGAGAGCATACAATGAGCAGTTCTTC; CDR3 protein: CAWSPFGGRAYNEQFF